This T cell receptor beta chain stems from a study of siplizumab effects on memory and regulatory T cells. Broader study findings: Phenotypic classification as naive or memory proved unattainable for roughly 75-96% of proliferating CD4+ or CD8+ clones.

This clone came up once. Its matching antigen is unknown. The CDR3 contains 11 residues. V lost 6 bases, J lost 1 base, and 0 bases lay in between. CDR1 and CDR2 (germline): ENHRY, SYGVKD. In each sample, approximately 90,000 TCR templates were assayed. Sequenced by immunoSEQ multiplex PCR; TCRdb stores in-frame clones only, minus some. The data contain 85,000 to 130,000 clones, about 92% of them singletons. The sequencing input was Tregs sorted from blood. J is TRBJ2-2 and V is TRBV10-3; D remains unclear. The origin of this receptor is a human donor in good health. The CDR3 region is CAIRNTGELFF. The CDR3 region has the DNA TGTGCCATCAGGAACACCGGGGAGCTGTTTTTT.